Following are 5 T cell receptor beta chains from one sample sequenced in a study of immune cell composition in non-small cell lung cancer. Using immunoSEQ multiplex PCR, the repertoire was profiled, and TCRdb retains in-frame clones only, with some absent. This sample has about 10,000 clones, with roughly 60% found just once. The material sequenced was lung tumor tissue. These receptors were obtained from a human donor with non-small cell lung cancer.

This chain links TRBV5-4 with TRBJ2-3; TRBD2 matches 12 bases. V shed 4 bases, J shed 2 bases, and the junction held 8 bases outside the gene matches. The CDR3 sequence is 17 residues long. Germline CDR1 reads SGHNT; CDR2 reads YYREEE (reference sequence). CDR3 protein: CASSHRLAGANTDTQYF. The CDR3 DNA reads as TGTGCCAGCAGCCACCGACTAGCGGGAGCGAACACAGATACGCAGTATTTT. The full variable domain, rest sourced from reference TRBV5-4 and TRBJ2-3, is ETGVTQSPTHLIKTRGQQVTLRCSSQSGHNTVSWYQQALGQGPQFIFQYYREEENGRGNFPPRFSGLQFPNYSSELNVNALELDDSALYLCASSHRLAGANTDTQYFGPGTRLTVL.

This rearrangement joins TRBV4-1 to TRBJ1-1, with 10 nucleotides matching TRBD1. The CDR3 runs to 14 residues. CDR1 is MGHRA and CDR2 is YSYEKL in the germline V gene. With 3 bases clipped from V and 5 bases from J, the junction kept 3 bases outside the gene matches. The CDR3 spells CASSHRTGGTEAFF. The DNA for the CDR3 is TGCGCCAGCAGCCATAGGACAGGGGGTACTGAAGCTTTCTTT.

The chain links TRBV4-3 to TRBJ1-2; 7 nucleotides align to TRBD1. Losses at the gene ends were 5 bases for V and 5 bases for J; bases not matched to a gene: 8. CDR3 size: 14 residues. CDR1 and CDR2 from the germline V gene are LGHNA and YSLEER. CDR3 in DNA: TGCGCCAGCAGCTGGAACAGGGGCGGATATGGCTACACCTTC. This gives the protein CASSWNRGGYGYTF.

This rearrangement joins TRBV28 to TRBJ1-1; perhaps TRBD1 as D (6 bases). This CDR3 is 16 amino acids long. Trimming stripped 5 bases from V and 2 bases from J, with 18 bases between. Germline V gene data show CDR1 as MDHEN and CDR2 as SYDVKM. The CDR3 reads CASSTGTIRGNTEAFF. For the CDR3, the DNA is TGTGCCAGCAGTACCGGGACAATCCGAGGAAACACTGAAGCTTTCTTT.

The chain uses TRBV9 and TRBJ2-7; D ambiguous. Germline V gives CDR1 SGDLS, CDR2 YYNGEE. This CDR3 region has 13 residues. The V and J ends lost 4 bases and 3 bases respectively, with 11 bases between them. This CDR3 reads CASSSSPGYEQYF. In DNA, the CDR3 is TGTGCCAGCAGCTCGTCCCCGGGCTACGAGCAGTACTTC.